What follows are 21 T cell receptor beta chains derived from one specimen sequenced in a study of shared clonotypes between healthy human individuals (dated by TCRdb to about 2020). Libraries were prepared through the immunoSEQ multiplex PCR assay. The table was pulled from immuneACCESS by TCRdb, which kept in-frame rearrangements only. Such tables lose some clones; where checked, under half of the loss comes from unresolved V genes, and the rest has no known cause. Across this sample there are around 1.9 million clones, with around 95% seen only once. Together, the top ten hold around 1.7% of the sample. For the CD8 naive samples, CD45RO-negative cells were positively selected for CCR7, yielding a CD45RA+CCR7+ population from which TemRA cells were excluded. What was sequenced was naive CD8+ T cells from PBMCs. The meaning of the sample's cell subset or site label: CD45RA+CCR7+. The receptor source for this set is a man between 18 and 35 years old in good health. Some clones in this sample may be carry-over from other donors' samples.

V usage is TRBV4-3 and J usage is TRBJ2-1, with D perhaps TRBD2 (6 bases). The CDR3 is 16 amino acids. Germline V gene sequence: CDR1 LGHNA, CDR2 YSLEER. V was clipped by 3 bases and J by 6 bases, with 18 bases between them. The CDR3 sequence: CASSHGRLAPINEQFF. CDR3 nucleotide sequence: TGCGCCAGCAGCCACGGCCGGCTAGCGCCTATCAATGAGCAGTTCTTC.

V gene TRBV6-6 combines with J gene TRBJ2-7; perhaps D is TRBD1 or TRBD2 (5 bases each). The CDR3 has 15 residues. CDR1 and CDR2 (germline): MNHNY, SVGAGI (reference sequence). The V gene lost 7 bases and the J gene lost 2 bases, with 18 bases spanning the gap. DNA of the CDR3: TGTGCCAGCACGGGGCTGGGGCCGGGACCCTACGAGCAGTACTTC. Protein sequence: CASTGLGPGPYEQYF.

The chain links TRBV5-6 to TRBJ1-2; 7 bases fit TRBD1. The ends lost 4 bases at V and 7 bases at J; junction bases unmatched: 7. Germline CDR1 reads SGHDT; CDR2 reads YYEEEE. CDR3 size: 13 residues. DNA of the CDR3: TGTGCCAGCAGCCCGGGGACAGAAGCTGGCTACACCTTC. It translates to CASSPGTEAGYTF.

The gene calls are TRBV7-7 and TRBJ1-5, with D hard to call. The germline V gene encodes CDR1 SSHAT and CDR2 FNYEAQ (reference sequence). The CDR3 has 13 residues. V lost 4 bases, J lost 6 bases, and 10 bases lay in between. CDR3 amino acids: CASSSGSGQPQHF. CDR3 DNA: TGTGCCAGCAGCTCGGGTTCGGGTCAGCCCCAGCATTTT.

The genes are TRBV4-1 and TRBJ2-1; possibly TRBD2 for D (6 bases). CDR3 length: 13 amino acids. CDR1 and CDR2 (germline): MGHRA, YSYEKL. Trimming left V 4 bases short and J 6 bases short, with 10 bases between. CDR3 sequence (DNA): TGCGCCAGCAGCCGCTACGGGGGCAATGAGCAGTTCTTC. Translation gives CASSRYGGNEQFF.

The chain employs TRBV10-2 and TRBJ2-5; D possibly matches TRBD1 or TRBD2 (5 bases each). V lost 10 bases to trimming and J lost 5 bases, with 20 bases between them. The CDR3 consists of 14 residues. The germline V gene encodes CDR1 WSHSY and CDR2 SAAADI. The CDR3 sequence is CATQPGPGTETQYF. The DNA for the CDR3 is TGCGCCACCCAACCGGGACCAGGGACGGAGACCCAGTACTTC.

With respect to this clone: Other DNA sequences in the same sample also yield this CDR3. The J gene is TRBJ2-7, the V gene TRBV5-1, with 11 bases identical to TRBD2. Per the germline V gene, CDR1 is SGHRS and CDR2 is YFSETQ. The CDR3 totals 15 residues. Unmatched junction bases numbered 3, after V lost 3 bases and J lost 1 base. DNA for the CDR3: TGCGCCAGCAGCTCTCTAGCGGGAGGTTCCTACGAGCAGTACTTC. Its protein product is CASSSLAGGSYEQYF.

The sample holds one count of this clone. The chain is built from TRBV4-1 and TRBJ2-7, with TRBD1 matching over 8 bases. The CDR3 length is 15 residues. The V segment lost 4 bases and the J segment 6 bases; nucleotides outside the gene matches: 11. CDR1 and CDR2 (germline): MGHRA, YSYEKL. The CDR3 reads CASSRATGTGFEQYF. The CDR3 bases are TGCGCCAGCAGCCGAGCGACCGGGACAGGTTTCGAGCAGTACTTC.

The chain has TRBV27 and TRBJ2-2; 8 bases line up with TRBD1. This CDR3 comprises 15 residues. Trimming at V came to 10 bases and at J to 0 bases, leaving 7 bases not matched to a gene. From germline, CDR1 is MNHEY and CDR2 SMNVEV (reference sequence). DNA for the CDR3: TGTGCCAACCGGAGGACAGGGCCGAACACCGGGGAGCTGTTTTTT. Translation gives CANRRTGPNTGELFF.

V gene TRBV7-3 combines with J gene TRBJ1-6, with D possibly matching TRBD1 (5 bases). CDR1 and CDR2 from the germline V gene are SGHTA and FQGTGA. This CDR3 is 16 amino acids long. V dropped 2 bases and J dropped 6 bases, with 14 bases sitting between them. The CDR3 bases are TGTGCCAGCAGCTTAGGGGGGGTCCTATCTAATTCACCCCTCCACTTT. Residues: CASSLGGVLSNSPLHF.

The genes are TRBV27 and TRBJ2-7, with 10 bases fitting TRBD2. CDR3 length: 16 residues. Germline V gives CDR1 MNHEY, CDR2 SMNVEV (reference sequence). The ends lost 2 bases at V and 3 bases at J; junction bases unmatched: 7. The CDR3 region has the DNA TGTGCCAGCAGTTTACTAGCGGGAGTTTTACACTACGAGCAGTACTTC. As protein: CASSLLAGVLHYEQYF.

V gene TRBV6-6 combines with J gene TRBJ1-4; weak D call: TRBD1 (6 bases). From germline, CDR1 is MNHNY and CDR2 SVGAGI (reference sequence). V lost 4 bases and J lost 5, with 11 bases in between. The CDR3 sequence is 14 residues long. The CDR3 here is CASSWGAENEKLFF. In DNA form, the CDR3 reads TGTGCCAGCAGTTGGGGGGCCGAGAATGAAAAACTGTTTTTT.

The J gene is TRBJ1-1, the V gene TRBV5-1; no reliable D call. CDR3 size: 12 residues. Germline CDR1 SGHRS, CDR2 YFSETQ. Trimming pared 3 bases from V and 10 bases from J, leaving 13 bases between. CDR3 sequence: CASSYSMDGAFF. In nucleotides, the CDR3 is TGCGCCAGCAGCTATTCGATGGACGGAGCTTTCTTT.

This clone was observed a handful of times. This sample also contains other DNA sequences that code for the same CDR3. This chain links TRBV7-9 with TRBJ2-7; D not certain. Germline V CDR1 and CDR2: SEHNR, FQNEAQ (reference sequence). The CDR3 length is 12 residues. V dropped 0 bases and J dropped 2 bases, with 2 bases sitting between them. Here the CDR3 DNA reads TGTGCCAGCAGCTTAGCAGCCTACGAGCAGTACTTC. This sequence encodes CASSLAAYEQYF. Variable domain in full (rest from reference TRBV7-9 and TRBJ2-7): DTGVSQNPRHKITKRGQNVTFRCDPISEHNRLYWYRQTLGQGPEFLTYFQNEAQLEKSRLLSDRFSAERPKGSFSTLEIQRTEQGDSAMYLCASSLAAYEQYFGPGTRLTVT.

To note about this clone: Other DNA sequences of this sample code for an identical CDR3. The chain joins TRBV25-1 to TRBJ2-1, with TRBD2 as a possible D gene (5 bases). V was shortened by 4 bases and J by 3 bases, with 7 bases between the two germline ends. CDR1 is MGHDK, CDR2 SYGVNS, per germline. The CDR3 length is 13 residues. CDR3 sequence reads: CASSGTGYNEQFF. The CDR3 region has the DNA TGTGCCAGCAGTGGGACTGGCTACAATGAGCAGTTCTTC.

This chain joins TRBV2 and TRBJ2-2, with TRBD2 matching over 10 bases. The CDR3 sequence is 17 residues long. V was pared by 7 bases and J by 5 bases, with 13 bases of the junction left unmatched. Germline loops: CDR1 SNHLY, CDR2 FYNNEI. The CDR3 sequence: CASILGEREGRTGELFF. CDR3 sequence (DNA): TGTGCCAGCATCCTCGGGGAGCGGGAGGGCCGAACCGGGGAGCTGTTTTTT. The variable domain in full, completed from reference TRBV2 and TRBJ2-2, reads EPEVTQTPSHQVTQMGQEVILRCVPISNHLYFYWYRQILGQKVEFLVSFYNNEISEKSEIFDDQFSVERPDGSNFTLKIRSTKLEDSAMYFCASILGEREGRTGELFFGEGSRLTVL.

The V call is TRBV1, the J call TRBJ2-7; the table's D call, TRBD2, has no DNA check behind it. TRBV1 is reported as a pseudogene. The CDR3 is 18 residues long. Here the CDR3 DNA reads TGCACCAGCAGCCCCGGACCCCCCGCTAGCGGGAGTCCCTACGAGCAGTACTTC. Its protein product is CTSSPGPPASGSPYEQYF.

Comments on this clone: Different DNA sequences within this sample yield the same CDR3. The chain couples TRBV4-3 to TRBJ2-7; 8 bases agree with TRBD1. The germline V gene encodes CDR1 LGHNA and CDR2 YSLEER. The CDR3 is made up of 14 amino acids. The ends lost 5 bases at V and 3 bases at J; junction bases unmatched: 6. The CDR3 bases are TGCGCCAGCAGCGAAGGACAGGGTGGCTACGAGCAGTACTTC. Protein product: CASSEGQGGYEQYF.

This rearrangement joins TRBV28 to TRBJ2-7; no definite D call. Trimming removed 1 base from V and 3 bases from J, with 13 bases in between. The CDR3 sequence is 15 residues long. CDR1 is MDHEN, CDR2 SYDVKM, per germline. This CDR3 reads CASSLFVGTYYEQYF. The DNA for the CDR3 is TGTGCCAGCAGTTTATTTGTGGGAACCTACTACGAGCAGTACTTC.

V gene TRBV28 combines with J gene TRBJ2-1; weak D call: TRBD2 (5 bases). The V gene lost 5 bases and the J gene lost 2 bases, with 19 bases spanning the gap. CDR1 and CDR2 (germline): MDHEN, SYDVKM. The CDR3 runs 17 residues. CDR3 protein: CASSTHTLRVTYNEQFF. The CDR3 DNA reads TGTGCCAGCAGTACCCACACGTTGCGGGTGACCTACAATGAGCAGTTCTTC.

The V and J genes are TRBV4-1 and TRBJ2-7; D may correspond to TRBD1 or TRBD2 (5 bases each). The CDR3 runs 16 residues. Looked up from germline, CDR1 is MGHRA and CDR2 is YSYEKL. Trimming shortened V by 2 bases and J by 2 bases, and 16 bases separated the two germline ends. The CDR3 nucleotides are TGCGCCAGCAGCCAAACGGCCCGGGACCGCCCCTACGAGCAGTACTTC. This encodes CASSQTARDRPYEQYF.